The T cell receptor (beta chain) described here comes from a study of shared clonotypes between healthy human individuals. CD45RO-negative, CCR7-selected cells formed the naive CD8 fraction, which excluded terminally differentiated effector memory CD45RA+ cells. Donation came from healthy HIV-negative adults that had no recent acute infections or vaccinations. CDR3 size: 17 residues. V lost 4 bases to trimming and J lost 8 bases; unmatched junction nucleotides: 12. Per germline, CDR1 SGHRS and CDR2 YFSETQ. For sorted subsets, approximately 0.2 ug DNA per replicate equaled approximately 30,000 T cell genomes. This table comes from immunoSEQ multiplex PCR, and its TCRdb copy is limited to in-frame clones, with some not included. The data show around 2,000,000 clones, approximately 94% seen once.

The chain combines TRBV5-1 with TRBJ2-1, with 13 bases identical to TRBD2. The sequenced material came from naive CD8+ T cells sorted from blood. The TCR comes from a man between 18 and 35 years old in good health. CDR3 protein: CASSQRTSGSGLDEQFF. Written as DNA, the CDR3 is TGCGCCAGCAGCCAACGGACTAGCGGGAGTGGTTTGGATGAGCAGTTCTTC.